This is a list of T cell receptor beta chains from one sample in a study of T cell responses to AZD1222 COVID-19 vaccine. Profiling relied on immunoSEQ multiplex PCR, and the TCRdb table lists in-frame clones only, not all of them. The table records about 97,000 clones, more than 70% of them present only once. The sample was peripheral blood, taken on day 0 of AZD1222 vaccination. These receptors were obtained from an adult in good health. Each CDR3 is given without its conserved first and last residue. Each record gives: CDR3 protein, V gene, J gene.

CDR3aa: AISPSQDTQY
v_gene: TRBV10-3
j_gene: TRBJ2-3

CDR3aa: ANPPRWVHLQDGELF
v_gene: TRBV12-2
j_gene: TRBJ2-2

CDR3aa: ASSPPGLSNSTDTQY
v_gene: TRBV13
j_gene: TRBJ2-3

CDR3aa: ASSLGAGGSYEQY
v_gene: TRBV7-2
j_gene: TRBJ2-7

CDR3aa: ASTHGDRRETQY
v_gene: TRBV6-6
j_gene: TRBJ2-5

CDR3aa: ASSLEGFSYEQY
v_gene: TRBV11-2
j_gene: TRBJ2-7

CDR3aa: ASSFVGGGVNYGYT
v_gene: TRBV27
j_gene: TRBJ1-2

CDR3aa: SVRESPQETQY
v_gene: TRBV29-1
j_gene: TRBJ2-5

CDR3aa: ASSPVASSYNSPLH
v_gene: TRBV18
j_gene: TRBJ1-6

CDR3aa: ASSLSGANTGELF
v_gene: TRBV5-1
j_gene: TRBJ2-2